A single sample gave rise to the 25 T cell receptor beta chains below, sequenced in a study of T cells in localized non-small cell lung cancer. Assay used: immunoSEQ multiplex PCR; TCRdb lists only in-frame clones, some missing. The sample records about 21,000 clones, 88% being singletons. Sequenced here: peripheral blood mononuclear cells, sampled before any cancer treatment. All receptors derive from a male donor aged 60 or older with stage II lung adenocarcinoma.

The gene calls are TRBV19 and TRBJ2-7; 8 nucleotides line up with TRBD1. Germline loops: CDR1 LNHDA, CDR2 SQIVND (reference sequence). The CDR3 is 13 residues long. V lost 4 bases, J lost 6 bases, and 5 bases stayed unmatched. The DNA for the CDR3 is TGTGCCAGTAGTACGGACAGGGACTCCGAGCAGTACTTC. This encodes CASSTDRDSEQYF. The full variable domain, rest sourced from reference TRBV19 and TRBJ2-7, is DGGITQSPKYLFRKEGQNVTLSCEQNLNHDAMYWYRQDPGQGLRLIYYSQIVNDFQKGDIAEGYSVSREKKESFPLTVTSAQKNPTAFYLCASSTDRDSEQYFGPGTRLTVT.

This clone was observed once. The chain combines TRBV11-3 with TRBJ2-5; D is ambiguous. CDR3 length equals 15 residues. The ends were cut back, 2 bases at V and 4 bases at J, with 14 bases in the middle. The V gene's germline CDR1 is SGHNT and CDR2 YENEEA. CDR3 amino acids: CASSLSFVVGETQYF. CDR3 in DNA: TGTGCCAGCAGCTTAAGCTTTGTGGTTGGAGAGACCCAGTACTTC.

Written as DNA, the CDR3 is TGTGCCCTTAGGACGCTCACCGGGGAGCTGTTTTTT. Amino acids: CALRTLTGELFF. This sequence joins TRBV7-9 and TRBJ2-2, with D unresolved. Germline values: CDR1 SEHNR, CDR2 FQNEAQ (reference sequence). With 11 bases removed from V and 4 bases from J, the gap between germline ends came to 11 bases. CDR3 length: 12 amino acids.

This chain links TRBV5-8 with TRBJ2-7, with D possibly TRBD2 on 5 matching bases. CDR3 size: 14 residues. Germline CDR1 SGHTS, CDR2 YDEGEE. Between the trimmed V and J ends, which lost 6 bases and 0 bases, there was a span of 13 bases. CDR3 nucleotide sequence: TGTGCCAGCACCTACATCGGGGTCTCCTACGAGCAGTACTTC. The encoded protein is CASTYIGVSYEQYF.

This chain links TRBV5-8 with TRBJ2-7; D is unclear. The germline gives CDR1 SGHTS, CDR2 YDEGEE. This CDR3 region has 13 residues. V was trimmed by 0 bases and J by 4 bases, leaving 8 bases between them. The CDR3 nucleotides read TGTGCCAGCAGCTTGGGGGCTCGGTACGAGCAGTACTTC. Translating gives CASSLGARYEQYF.

By its share, this clone is medium-sized (0.01 to 0.1%). The chain joins TRBV28 to TRBJ2-7, with 11 bases fitting TRBD2. V gave up 3 bases and J gave up 0 bases; unmatched junction bases: 4. The germline V gene encodes CDR1 MDHEN and CDR2 SYDVKM. This CDR3 has 16 residues. This CDR3 is CASSFRLAGISYEQYF. As DNA, the CDR3 is TGTGCCAGCAGTTTTCGACTAGCGGGAATCTCCTACGAGCAGTACTTC.

In DNA, the CDR3 is TGTGCCAGTGGCACCCGAAGGGGCAATCAGCCCCAGCATTTT. It specifies CASGTRRGNQPQHF. The rearrangement links TRBV19 to TRBJ1-5; D gene unclear. This CDR3 region has 14 residues. In germline, CDR1 is LNHDA, CDR2 SQIVND (reference sequence). The V end lost 8 bases, the J end lost 2 bases, and 13 bases lay between the germline ends.

The chain links TRBV4-1 to TRBJ2-1, with 9 positions matching TRBD2. Germline assignment: CDR1 MGHRA and CDR2 YSYEKL. V gave up 4 bases and J gave up 7 bases; unmatched junction bases: 5. The CDR3 runs to 14 residues. This CDR3 is CASSPTSGRNEQFF. Written as DNA, the CDR3 is TGCGCCAGCAGCCCGACTAGCGGAAGAAATGAGCAGTTCTTC.

V is TRBV19 and J is TRBJ2-7; D unclear. With 1 base removed from V and 2 bases from J, the gap between germline ends came to 6 bases. The germline V gene has CDR1 LNHDA and CDR2 SQIVND (reference sequence). CDR3 length: 13 residues. CDR3 amino acids: CASSIVPTYEQYF. The CDR3 coding sequence is TGTGCCAGTAGTATAGTCCCGACCTACGAGCAGTACTTC.

V gene TRBV7-9 combines with J gene TRBJ2-5; the D is unclear. Trimming cost V 8 bases and J 4 bases, with 2 bases left between them. CDR3 length: 9 residues. CDR1 and CDR2 from the germline V gene are SEHNR and FQNEAQ (reference sequence). The CDR3 DNA sequence: TGTGCCAGCGGAGAGACCCAGTACTTC. It is translated as CASGETQYF.

This sequence joins TRBV14 and TRBJ2-2; D is undetermined. Germline CDR1 reads SGHDN; CDR2 reads FVKESK. This CDR3 is built from 13 residues. Between the trimmed V and J ends, which lost 3 bases and 6 bases, there was a span of 8 bases. The CDR3 DNA reads as TGTGCCAGCAGCCAGTTTAGGTCCGGGGAGCTGTTTTTT. This translates into CASSQFRSGELFF.

The chain couples TRBV4-1 to TRBJ1-4, with 8 bases aligning to TRBD1. The CDR3 totals 15 residues. Losses at the gene ends were 4 bases for V and 5 bases for J; bases not matched to a gene: 6. Germline V lookup: CDR1 MGHRA, CDR2 YSYEKL. CDR3 loop: CASSRGQGTNEKLFF. In DNA form, the CDR3 reads TGCGCCAGCAGCCGCGGACAGGGAACGAATGAAAAACTGTTTTTT.

The chain carries TRBV2 and TRBJ2-7, with TRBD2 as a possible D gene (6 bases). Deletions cut 4 bases from V and 1 base from J, with 14 bases between. CDR1 is SNHLY, CDR2 FYNNEI, per germline. The CDR3 consists of 15 residues. In nucleotides, the CDR3 is TGTGCCAGCAGTGCCGCAGGGCGGGGATCCTACGAGCAGTACTTC. Protein sequence: CASSAAGRGSYEQYF.

V and J are TRBV2 and TRBJ2-5, with 7 bases fitting TRBD1. V lost 7 bases to trimming and J lost 5 bases; unmatched junction nucleotides: 10. Germline V gene sequence: CDR1 SNHLY, CDR2 FYNNEI. The length of the CDR3 is 14 residues. This CDR3 reads CASTGRGRQETQYF. DNA for the CDR3: TGTGCCAGCACCGGAAGGGGGCGCCAGGAGACCCAGTACTTC.

This chain joins TRBV5-4 and TRBJ2-1; D not certain. The ends were cut back, 2 bases at V and 5 bases at J, with 11 bases in the middle. Per germline, CDR1 SGHNT and CDR2 YYREEE (reference sequence). The CDR3 loop spans 14 amino acids. The CDR3: CASSLAPPDNEQFF. The CDR3 DNA follows: TGTGCCAGCAGCTTAGCTCCACCCGACAATGAGCAGTTCTTC.

The chain combines TRBV27 with TRBJ2-1; D is undetermined. Germline CDR1 reads MNHEY; CDR2 reads SMNVEV (reference sequence). V lost 3 bases and J 0 bases, leaving 12 bases between the germline ends. The CDR3 covers 16 residues. Here the CDR3 DNA reads TGTGCCAGCAGTTTCATCGCCGGTGCCTCCTACAATGAGCAGTTCTTC. Residues: CASSFIAGASYNEQFF.

The genes are TRBV7-9 and TRBJ2-7, with a possible D match to TRBD1 (5 bases). The CDR3 extends over 14 amino acids. CDR1 and CDR2 from the germline V gene are SEHNR and FQNEAQ (reference sequence). V shed 1 base and J shed 6 bases, with 13 bases lying between them. CDR3 nucleotides: TGTGCCAGCAGCTTAGTTAATCAGGGCGGCGAGCAGTACTTC. Translating gives CASSLVNQGGEQYF.

J is TRBJ1-1 and V is TRBV5-4, with 7 positions matching TRBD1. Germline CDR1 SGHNT, CDR2 YYREEE (reference sequence). V lost 5 bases to trimming and J lost 2 bases; unmatched junction nucleotides: 21. The CDR3 loop spans 19 amino acids. CDR3 sequence reads: CASRRQFSTGEQGNTEAFF. DNA for the CDR3: TGTGCCAGCAGGCGCCAATTCTCCACAGGGGAACAGGGCAACACTGAAGCTTTCTTT.

This clone was observed a few times. The V and J genes are TRBV27 and TRBJ2-4, with D possibly matching TRBD2 (6 bases). Germline CDR1 MNHEY, CDR2 SMNVEV (reference sequence). Between the trimmed V and J ends, which lost 10 bases and 3 bases, there was a span of 13 bases. The CDR3 has 13 residues. CDR3 DNA sequence: TGTGCCATCCCTACCGGGAGCAAAAACATTCAGTACTTC. This sequence encodes CAIPTGSKNIQYF.

The rearrangement joins TRBV5-1 to TRBJ2-4; 8 positions agree with TRBD1. This CDR3 is 14 amino acids long. Per the germline V gene, CDR1 is SGHRS and CDR2 is YFSETQ. Trimming removed 0 bases from V and 6 bases from J; junction bases left unmatched: 2. DNA of the CDR3: TGCGCCAGCAGCTTGGGCACAGGGGGAAACATTCAGTACTTC. It is translated as CASSLGTGGNIQYF.

The J gene is TRBJ1-5, the V gene TRBV6-1; 10 bases agree with TRBD1. CDR1 is MNHNS, CDR2 SASEGT, per germline. V lost 3 bases to trimming and J lost 4 bases; unmatched junction nucleotides: 6. This CDR3 is 16 amino acids long. CDR3 coding DNA: TGTGCCAGCAGTGAGTTTTGGACAGGGGGAAATCAGCCCCAGCATTTT. The encoded protein is CASSEFWTGGNQPQHF.

The chain recombines TRBV4-2 with TRBJ2-5; D is perhaps TRBD2 (6 bases). Trimming removed 4 bases from V and 5 bases from J, with 11 bases in between. This CDR3 is built from 13 residues. Germline V gene sequence: CDR1 LGHNA, CDR2 YNFKEQ. CDR3: CASSRGEVETQYF. The CDR3 region has the DNA TGTGCCAGCAGCCGGGGGGAGGTGGAGACCCAGTACTTC.

The V gene is TRBV27, the J gene TRBJ2-3; 16 nucleotides match TRBD2. Germline CDR1 MNHEY, CDR2 SMNVEV (reference sequence). This CDR3 is 19 amino acids long. V dropped 4 bases and J dropped 1; count of bases not matched to a gene: 8. The CDR3 bases are TGTGCCAGCAGTTCACCGGGACTAGCGGGAGGGTCTGGCACAGATACGCAGTATTTT. Amino acid sequence: CASSSPGLAGGSGTDTQYF.

This rearrangement joins TRBV5-1 to TRBJ1-4; D is undetermined. Germline lookup yields CDR1 SGHRS and CDR2 YFSETQ. The CDR3 runs to 14 residues. The germline V and J ends were trimmed by 4 bases and 5 bases, with 12 bases remaining between them. This chain's CDR3 is CASSRDGKNEKLFF. CDR3 in DNA: TGCGCCAGCAGCCGCGACGGGAAAAATGAAAAACTGTTTTTT.

V gene TRBV9 combines with J gene TRBJ2-1, with TRBD2 matching 7 bases. Germline assignment: CDR1 SGDLS and CDR2 YYNGEE. The trim removed 3 bases at V and 10 bases at J, leaving 10 bases unmatched. The CDR3 contains 14 residues. The CDR3 sequence: CASSEQRPGLEQFF. The CDR3 region has the DNA TGTGCCAGCAGCGAGCAGAGACCGGGACTAGAGCAGTTCTTC.